This T cell receptor beta chain was captured in a study of cytomegalovirus exposure and HLA in healthy donors (dated by TCRdb to about 2017). With regard to the full study: An earlier analysis of fewer than 750 of the donors reported about 280 Gb of sequence data and 95 million to 120 million unique TCR beta sequences obtained from some 170 million T cells. Donor age, sex, ethnicity and CMV serostatus were compiled together with the repertoire data. Rather than using new phenotypic data, the later analysis identified candidate immune exposures from TCR beta sequences and from how often those sequences occurred across donors. An early release covering about 600 HLA-typed donors comprised about 310 gigabases of sequencing data and roughly 85 million unique TCR sequences. All discovery cohort repertoires had been generated on a single sequencing platform. A later genetic analysis used genome-wide SNP genotypes for about three fifths of the 666 donors, treating that subset as a discovery cohort. To predict cytomegalovirus infection status, the study brought together high-throughput TCR immunosequencing, statistical association of individual TCRs with disease status, and machine learning. Besides the first cohort of 666 subjects, a separate validation cohort made up of roughly 130 different subjects was used. The study used immunosequencing to profile the T cell repertoires of approximately 690 subjects and linked those repertoires to cytomegalovirus serostatus. To study patterns of TCR occurrence, a later analysis re-analyzed previously published TCR beta repertoires from 600 to 750 donors and added high-resolution HLA genotyping. HLA typing covered class I and class II loci at four-digit resolution. The study aimed to test whether cataloging public T cell receptors could reveal signatures of past pathogen exposure. Among some 410 genotyped donors of the cohort, an average of about 240,000 unique TCR beta nucleotide sequences were sequenced per donor, 15% to 20% of them non-productive. Roughly 5 DR-DQ haplotypes were handled as single units for association and clustering because linkage in the cohort was strong. Typing coverage varied by locus: roughly 629-640 donors for A, B, C, DRB1 and DQB1; around 560 for DQA1; more than 600 for DPA1; roughly 450 for DPB1. In an earlier analysis of roughly 580 of the donors, high-throughput TCR beta sequencing was used to judge whether each TCR beta V gene segment behaved as functional or pseudogenic. Among the 398 genotyped donors, about 85% belonged to the genetic ancestry cluster associated with self-reported Caucasian donors.

In the case of this clone: It has no known antigen specificity. There are no base qualities to consult, and no much larger clone falls within one base.

The germline V gene specifies SGHRS as CDR1 and YFSETQ as CDR2. The CDR3 sequence holds 15 residues, the cysteine and phenylalanine included. Kept here is only the CDR3 DNA, which spans 45 bases and is read in frame from base 1. Trimming accounts for 2 bases at V and 5 bases at J, while the number of junction bases matched to no gene is 9. Libraries were constructed by the immunoSEQ multiplex PCR assay. The multiplex PCR relied on a mix of 60 forward primers for TCR Vbeta segments and 13 reverse primers for TCR Jbeta segments. The CDR3 region of rearranged TCR beta genes was amplified from genomic DNA by a multiplex PCR assay. The Illumina HiSeq System was used to sequence the amplified TCR beta libraries as 87-base-pair reads. The authors' pipeline ran thus. In a later analysis, roughly 80 million unique TCR beta chains were counted across the 500 to 850 repertoires, and approximately 11 million of these chains were shared by at least two donors. A nearest-neighbor algorithm error-corrected the raw reads and collapsed the reads into unique sequences, merging closely related sequences to remove PCR and sequencing errors. Alignment of CDR3 sequences to IMGT reference sequences was used to assign V, D and J gene segments. For a sequence to be retained, at least a six-nucleotide match to both a V gene segment and a J gene segment was required. Rearrangements were classified as productive when the CDR3 lacked stop codons and remained in frame with V and J, and all other rearrangements were classified as non-productive. Following IMGT convention, CDR3 was defined as the stretch from the second conserved V-encoded cysteine up to the conserved J-encoded phenylalanine. In an earlier analysis of roughly 580 of the donors, sequences lacking an unambiguous match to a single V gene segment were excluded. An earlier analysis of around 600 of the donors classified V segments as functional when productive rearrangements were above 56.7% and as segregating when the standard deviation between donors was above 5%. A statistical classification framework was built to diagnose cytomegalovirus status from the catalog of TCR beta chain sequences. A later analysis assigned V and J genes by comparing TCR nucleotide sequences with IMGT/GENE-DB human TR gene sequences. In a later analysis, CDR3 sequences and most-parsimonious VDJ recombination scenarios were assigned using the TCRdist pipeline. In a later analysis, each TCR beta chain was defined by its CDR3 amino acid sequence together with its V-gene family, and reads without a unique V-gene family were excluded. A later analysis removed 600 or so highly shared, low-generation-probability nucleotide sequences to deal with suspected cross-contamination and a sequencing artifact. A later analysis calculated a clonal expansion index for each public chain from normalized within-repertoire ranks of inferred template counts. In a later analysis, generation probabilities were computed with a VDJ recombination model fitted to out-of-frame rearrangements, and the resulting probabilities were checked against IGoR. In a later analysis, TCR-TCR, TCR-HLA and TCR-CMV co-occurrence was scored with hypergeometric tests, and a repertoire-size bias correction was applied to TCR pairs. False discovery rates were estimated in a later analysis by permuting HLA or CMV assignments 20 times. In a later analysis, co-occurring TCRs were grouped using DBSCAN, with TCRdist sequence similarity added in when clustering inside HLA-allele-positive subsets. Co-occurrence clustering excluded repertoires with fewer than 30,000 or more than 120,000 public chains, plus five with anomalous nucleotide sharing. TCRdb holds this immuneACCESS table with in-frame rearrangements only. Some clones are missing; in checked studies, unresolved V genes explain under half, and the rest has no known cause. That table is the source of V, J and clone size, and D and trimming were worked out from the DNA. The sample table contains hundreds of thousands of clones; only one count was recorded for around 73% of them. Jointly, the top ten make up 3.8% of the sample.

In total, more than 500 healthy bone marrow donors made up the cohort. At the time of sampling, every cohort member was nominally healthy, though immune exposures that went unrecorded were likely present. The donor was CMV seronegative and was included in the group of over 300 seronegative cohort members. A peripheral blood sample was provided by each donor, and peripheral blood mononuclear cells were used for TCR beta sequencing. The Qiagen DNeasy Blood Extraction Kit was used to extract genomic DNA from the blood cell samples. Results the study describes overall, beyond this receptor: Roughly uniform sequencing depth across donors was assumed in presence/absence analyses, although this assumption may not hold. In a later analysis, most CMV-associated TCR beta chains were found to appear HLA-restricted, with HLA associations seemingly driven largely by CMV exposure. Some IMGT-functional V segments, including TRBV6-2 and TRBV6-3, could not be told apart with the 87-base-pair reads, so those segments were excluded. According to a later genetic analysis, donors in an Asian-associated ancestry cluster had fewer N-insertions in productive TCRs than the approximately 700-donor mean. The only immune exposure information available for the cohort was CMV serostatus. Three of the identified cytomegalovirus-associated TCR beta chains were confirmed in vitro to be specific for cytomegalovirus antigens. In both the original and validation cohorts, the classifier was reported to diagnose cytomegalovirus status with high specificity and sensitivity. This cohort had only TCR beta chains sequenced, and the lack of alpha or paired-chain data limited which features could be detected. Strong co-occurrence of HLA alleles, especially DR and DQ, made assigning TCR associations to individual alleles difficult. Compared with equally common non-associated chains, HLA-associated TCR beta chains in a later analysis were more clonally expanded and had lower generation probabilities. The authors suggested that the approach could potentially be extended to other disease states and immunological phenotypes. Linkage disequilibrium might explain the correlated functional status among segregating V segments, but an unknown experimental factor could not be excluded. A further reported finding was that TCR beta sequences accurately predicted the HLA-A and HLA-B alleles for most subjects in the first cohort. In a later genetic analysis, a missense DCLRE1C variant was associated with V-gene and J-gene trimming of TCR beta chains, and the association was replicated in an independent cohort. A cluster of highly shared sequence variants was judged likely to represent a technical artifact of the sequencing pipeline. In an earlier analysis of several hundred of the donors, most TCR beta V segments were observed in productive rearrangements about 90% or about 30% of the time, broadly matching IMGT annotations. Most TCR sequences were seen in very few donors, while some public TCRs were found in many individuals. Around 16 rarely observed V segments, including chromosome 9 orphons, were excluded from the earlier analysis of approximately 600 of the donors because counts were too low. Several of the top co-occurrence clusters appeared to be linked to parvovirus B19, influenza, CMV and Epstein-Barr virus, according to a later analysis. HLA typing was unavailable for some donors at each locus, so association tests used only the typed subset. A total of fewer than 200 TCR beta chains were listed by the study as associated with cytomegalovirus. At a false discovery rate of 0.05, a later analysis linked around 15,000 TCR beta sequences to specific HLA alleles. A later analysis found that TCR association rates varied across HLA loci, with DRB1 alleles showing the most associated TCRs and HLA-C alleles the fewest.

This TCR was recovered from a male donor in good health and CMV-seronegative. Input material: PBMCs. The chain couples TRBV5-1 to TRBJ1-1, and 7 bases in between align with TRBD1. The DNA is TGCGCCAGCAGCTTATTAGGGGGCCGCGGGACTGAAGCTTTCTTT. Protein translation: CASSLLGGRGTEAFF.